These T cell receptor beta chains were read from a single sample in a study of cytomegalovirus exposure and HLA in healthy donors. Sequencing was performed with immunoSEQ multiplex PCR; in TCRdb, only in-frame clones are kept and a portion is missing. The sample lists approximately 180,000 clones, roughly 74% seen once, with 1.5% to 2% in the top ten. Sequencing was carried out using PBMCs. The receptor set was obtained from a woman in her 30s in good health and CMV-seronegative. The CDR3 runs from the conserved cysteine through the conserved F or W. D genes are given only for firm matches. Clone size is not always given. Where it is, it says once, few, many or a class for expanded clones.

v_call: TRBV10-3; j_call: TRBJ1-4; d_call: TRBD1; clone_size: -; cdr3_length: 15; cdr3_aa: CAISDQTGWGSELFF; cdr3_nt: TGTGCCATCAGTGACCAGACAGGGTGGGGCTCGGAACTGTTTTTT
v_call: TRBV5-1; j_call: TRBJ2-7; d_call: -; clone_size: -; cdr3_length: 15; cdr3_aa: CASSLIQGQGSEQYF; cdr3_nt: TGCGCCAGCAGCTTGATACAGGGTCAGGGGTCCGAGCAGTACTTC
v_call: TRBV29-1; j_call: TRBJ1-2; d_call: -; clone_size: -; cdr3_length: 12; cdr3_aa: CSVEATNYGYTF; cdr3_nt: TGCAGCGTTGAAGCCACTAACTATGGCTACACCTTC
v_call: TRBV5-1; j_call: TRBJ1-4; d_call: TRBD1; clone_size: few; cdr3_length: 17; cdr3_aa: CASSSGTGGVGGEKLFF; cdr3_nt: TGCGCCAGCAGCTCCGGGACAGGGGGCGTAGGAGGTGAAAAACTGTTTTTT
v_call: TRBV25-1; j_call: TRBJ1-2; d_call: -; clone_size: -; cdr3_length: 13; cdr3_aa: CASEESPNYGYTF; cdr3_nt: TGTGCCAGCGAGGAGTCACCTAACTATGGCTACACCTTC
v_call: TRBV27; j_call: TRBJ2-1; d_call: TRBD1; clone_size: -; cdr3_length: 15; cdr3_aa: CASRLTGLSYNEQFF; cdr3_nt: TGTGCCAGCAGACTGACAGGGCTGTCCTACAATGAGCAGTTCTTC
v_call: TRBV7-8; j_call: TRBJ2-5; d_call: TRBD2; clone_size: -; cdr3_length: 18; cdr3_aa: CASSSRTSGGPYLKTQYF; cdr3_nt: TGTGCCAGCAGCTCCCGGACTAGCGGGGGGCCCTACCTAAAGACCCAGTACTTC
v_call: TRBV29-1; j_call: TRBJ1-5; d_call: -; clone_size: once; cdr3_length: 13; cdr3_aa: CSVGRDSNQPQHF; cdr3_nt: TGCAGCGTTGGGAGGGATAGCAATCAGCCCCAGCATTTT
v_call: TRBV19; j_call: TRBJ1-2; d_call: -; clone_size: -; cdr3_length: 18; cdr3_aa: CASSIDPTPAQVSSGYTF; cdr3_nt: TGTGCCAGTAGTATAGATCCCACCCCCGCCCAGGTTTCGAGTGGCTACACCTTC
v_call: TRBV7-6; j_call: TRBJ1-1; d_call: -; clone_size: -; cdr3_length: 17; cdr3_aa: CASSSKSTRGWDTEAFF; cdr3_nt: TGTGCCAGCAGCTCGAAATCGACCAGGGGCTGGGACACTGAAGCTTTCTTT
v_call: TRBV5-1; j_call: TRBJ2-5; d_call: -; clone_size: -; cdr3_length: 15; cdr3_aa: CASSDSSAGQETQYF; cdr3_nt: TGCGCCAGTAGCGATTCTAGCGCGGGCCAAGAGACCCAGTACTTC
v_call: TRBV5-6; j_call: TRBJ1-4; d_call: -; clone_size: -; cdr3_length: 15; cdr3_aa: CASSLASDYYEKLFF; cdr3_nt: TGTGCCAGCAGCTTGGCCTCAGACTACTATGAAAAACTGTTTTTT
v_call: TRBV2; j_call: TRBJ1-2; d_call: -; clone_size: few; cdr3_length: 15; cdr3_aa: CASSEAPGAGYGYTF; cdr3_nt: TGTGCCAGCAGTGAAGCGCCAGGGGCTGGGTATGGCTACACCTTC
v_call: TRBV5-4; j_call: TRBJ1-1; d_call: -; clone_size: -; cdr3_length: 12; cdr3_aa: CASSLFSTEAFF; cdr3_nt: TGTGCCAGCAGCTTGTTTAGCACTGAAGCTTTCTTT
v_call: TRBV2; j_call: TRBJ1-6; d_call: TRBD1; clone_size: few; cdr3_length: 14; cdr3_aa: CASSGDRGNSPLHF; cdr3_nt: TGTGCCAGCAGTGGGGACAGGGGGAATTCACCCCTCCACTTT